The rows below give T cell receptor beta chains drawn from one sample of a study of blood T cell repertoires in COVID-19. Libraries were prepared by immunoSEQ multiplex PCR; TCRdb keeps only in-frame clonotypes and omits some of them. The sample shows about 160,000 clones, 70% to 90% of them seen only once. Material for sequencing was peripheral blood. The receptors stem from a man in his sixties with acute or convalescent COVID-19. Both conserved end residues are trimmed from each CDR3.

V gene	CDR3 protein
TRBV6-2/TRBV6-3	ASSYTTGKAEAF
TRBV5-1	ASSPTGGSHQPQH
TRBV27	ASSWSGGDQPQH
TRBV18	ASSPLGGMAYNSPLH
TRBV3-1/TRBV3-2	ASSQLRETQY
TRBV3-1/TRBV3-2	ASSPLPSGNTIY
TRBV3-1/TRBV3-2	ASSQGPTGNTIY
TRBV30	AWSGQGMGIIQPQH
TRBV7-8	ASSWGVRDSYEQY
TRBV7-3	ASSLTRPGLAGARDTQY
TRBV7-9	ASSFPTPNTEAF
TRBV9	ASSADLNTGELF
TRBV14	ASSQDRGGYNEQF
TRBV5-8	ASSLTPWTGDEQF
TRBV27	ASSPGLAGTYNEQF
TRBV5-1	ASRRSLTPTNEKLF
TRBV24-1	ATRRGSNTEAF
TRBV19	ASSIRRGPPGAF
TRBV6-5	ATFSGANYGYT
TRBV3-1/TRBV3-2	ASSQGGGGVTEAF
TRBV9	ASSVERFRPSNTGELF
TRBV19	ASSKGATNEKLF
TRBV19	ASSIVGSGGYEQY
TRBV9	ASSPAGVPYEQY
TRBV6-2/TRBV6-3	ASSYSRGFDGYT
TRBV6-6	ASSVPTGRPQH
TRBV3-1/TRBV3-2	ASSQAPTDRNTIY
TRBV5-1	ASSSLQGRAYEQY
TRBV3-1/TRBV3-2	ASSQGTEAF
TRBV7-6	ASSFQGAKAQY
TRBV25-1	AIEDRVHGYT
TRBV5-1	ASRGDSFPYEQY
TRBV2	ASSKGRESPLH
TRBV11-2	ASSSRQVSRGTDTQY
TRBV7-2	ASSFLQMGLAGQETQY
TRBV7-8	ASSLEGGRPIGAF
TRBV4-1	ASSPQVANYNQPQH
TRBV15	ATSRGGTSGTDTQY
TRBV7-3	ASSLGGPPGPNSYNEQF
TRBV5-5	ASSTGIWDYGYT
TRBV29-1	SVVQGGYGYT
TRBV4-1	ASSRPSRAGGNTEAF
TRBV3-1/TRBV3-2	ASSQAGGHNNEQF
TRBV19	ASSIESWHGYT
TRBV11-3	ASSLLRDSNEQF
TRBV2	ASDARGFSYNSPLH
TRBV2	ASRAGTGGDGYT
TRBV7-6	ASSSGTGQSYEQY